Following are 22 T cell receptor beta chains from one sample sequenced in a study of blood T cell repertoires in COVID-19. Profiling relied on immunoSEQ multiplex PCR, and the TCRdb table lists in-frame clones only, not all of them. The sample holds a few hundred thousand clones, around 87% seen once. Sequencing was performed on peripheral blood. The receptors come from a man between 45 and 60 years old with active or convalescent COVID-19.

The rearrangement joins TRBV4-3 to TRBJ2-6; tentatively, D is TRBD2 (6 bases). The germline gives CDR1 LGHNA, CDR2 YSLEER. The CDR3 totals 15 residues. V was clipped by 3 bases and J by 4 bases, with 10 bases between them. The CDR3 nucleotides are TGCGCCAGCAGCCAGATGGCGGGGGGGGCCAACGTCCTGACTTTC. This sequence encodes CASSQMAGGANVLTF.

The rearrangement uses TRBV28 and TRBJ1-3; TRBD1 is a possible D gene (5 bases). V was clipped by 2 bases and J by 0 bases, with 11 bases between them. The CDR3 is made up of 16 amino acids. Germline V CDR1 and CDR2: MDHEN, SYDVKM. Written as DNA, the CDR3 is TGTGCCAGCAGTTTAGGCGGACAAGTCTCTGGAAACACCATATATTTT. Residues: CASSLGGQVSGNTIYF.

The chain links TRBV28 to TRBJ1-6, with TRBD1 matching over 10 bases. After removal of 3 bases from V and 7 bases from J, the junction contained 3 bases not matched to a gene. CDR1 is MDHEN and CDR2 is SYDVKM in the germline V gene. This CDR3 spans 15 amino acids. The CDR3 DNA is TGTGCCAGCAGTTTTTTGGACAGGGGGAATTCACCCCTCCACTTT. Protein product: CASSFLDRGNSPLHF.

J is TRBJ1-1 and V is TRBV6-5; 8 nucleotides match TRBD1. Germline lookup yields CDR1 MNHEY and CDR2 SVGAGI. This CDR3 is 15 amino acids long. V shed 2 bases and J 5 bases; nucleotides not matched to a gene: 7. CDR3 protein: CASSYAAQGGTEAFF. The CDR3 DNA is TGTGCCAGCAGTTACGCAGCACAGGGGGGGACTGAAGCTTTCTTT.

The CDR3 sequence is CASSPGGHHEQYF. Written as DNA, the CDR3 is TGTGCCAGCAGCCCAGGCGGACACCACGAGCAGTACTTC. This rearrangement joins TRBV7-9 to TRBJ2-7; possible D gene TRBD1, 5 bases. The CDR3 runs to 13 residues. V lost 5 bases, J lost 5 bases, and 13 bases lay in between. Germline lookup yields CDR1 SEHNR and CDR2 FQNEAQ (reference sequence).

V is TRBV10-3 and J is TRBJ1-2; no definite D call. The length of the CDR3 is 11 residues. Per germline, CDR1 ENHRY and CDR2 SYGVKD. V lost 2 bases and J 8 bases, leaving 6 bases between the germline ends. The CDR3 nucleotides are TGTGCCATCAGTGAGCAGTGGGGCTACACCTTC. It yields the protein CAISEQWGYTF.

This sequence joins TRBV2 and TRBJ1-6, with D perhaps TRBD1 (5 bases). Trimming shortened V by 4 bases and J by 10 bases, and 11 bases separated the two germline ends. This CDR3 comprises 13 residues. In germline, CDR1 is SNHLY, CDR2 FYNNEI. CDR3 sequence: CASSVGTGSPLHF. CDR3 DNA sequence: TGTGCCAGCAGTGTTGGGACTGGGTCACCCCTCCACTTT.

The V gene is TRBV18, the J gene TRBJ2-7; 7 positions match TRBD1. Looked up from germline, CDR1 is KGHSH and CDR2 is LQKENI. This CDR3 has 16 amino acids. J lost 4 bases, V lost 2 bases, and 11 bases had no gene match. DNA for the CDR3: TGTGCCAGCTCACCATCCTTACAGGGGACAGAATACGAGCAGTACTTC. Its translation: CASSPSLQGTEYEQYF.

The DNA of the CDR3 is TGCGCCAGCAGCTTCAGGGGCGGCACTGAAGCTTTCTTT. Translating gives CASSFRGGTEAFF. The rearrangement uses TRBV5-1 and TRBJ1-1, with D possibly being TRBD1 (6 bases). This CDR3 region has 13 residues. Germline loops: CDR1 SGHRS, CDR2 YFSETQ. V gave up 2 bases and J gave up 4 bases, with 9 bases separating them.

This chain connects TRBV6-5 to TRBJ1-4; no reliable D call. Trimming took 0 bases from V and 4 from J, leaving 12 bases between them. Germline CDR1 reads MNHEY; CDR2 reads SVGAGI. The CDR3 runs 16 residues. The CDR3 here is CASSYSGRRYNEKLFF. The CDR3 DNA follows: TGTGCCAGCAGTTACTCTGGCAGGCGCTATAATGAAAAACTGTTTTTT.

The chain joins TRBV28 to TRBJ2-3; no clear D gene. Germline V lookup: CDR1 MDHEN, CDR2 SYDVKM. This CDR3 contains 17 residues. Trimming stripped 6 bases from V and 2 bases from J, with 21 bases between. In DNA, the CDR3 is TGTGCCAGCAGCCTCGGTCGCAGAGCGATTAACACAGATACGCAGTATTTT. Translating gives CASSLGRRAINTDTQYF.

The rearrangement joins TRBV7-2 to TRBJ1-6, with D uncertain. Trimming cost V 0 bases and J 10 bases, with 13 bases left between them. This CDR3 region has 15 residues. Germline loops: CDR1 SGHTA, CDR2 FQGNSA. The CDR3 here is CASSLAGSGESPLHF. The CDR3 DNA reads TGTGCCAGCAGCTTAGCGGGGTCCGGGGAGTCACCCCTCCACTTT.

This chain links TRBV13 with TRBJ1-4; 12 positions agree with TRBD1. In germline, CDR1 is PRHDT, CDR2 FYEKMQ (reference sequence). The CDR3 consists of 17 residues. The V gene end was trimmed by 5 bases and the J gene end by 11 bases; junction bases not matched to a gene: 15. As DNA, the CDR3 is TGTGCCAGCAGCCCGACAGACGCGGGACAGGGGGCGCGGAAACTGTTTTTT. This gives the protein CASSPTDAGQGARKLFF.

The CDR3 spells CASSLDQRRGPSGNTIYF. Here the CDR3 DNA reads TGTGCCAGCAGCTTAGACCAGAGGAGGGGGCCTTCTGGAAACACCATATATTTT. The V gene is TRBV11-2, the J gene TRBJ1-3; 7 bases agree with TRBD1. The germline V gene encodes CDR1 SGHAT and CDR2 FQNNGV. The CDR3 contains 18 residues. V lost 0 bases, J lost 1 base, and 9 bases stayed unmatched. Full variable domain (remainder filled in from reference TRBV11-2 and TRBJ1-3): EAGVAQSPRYKIIEKRQSVAFWCNPISGHATLYWYQQILGQGPKLLIQFQNNGVVDDSQLPKDRFSAERLKGVDSTLKIQPAKLEDSAVYLCASSLDQRRGPSGNTIYFGEGSWLTVV.

V is TRBV3-1 (or the pseudogene TRBV3-2) and J is TRBJ1-1; TRBD1 matches 7 bases. The CDR3 has 21 amino acids. Per the germline V gene, CDR1 is LGHDT and CDR2 is YNNKEL (reference sequence). J gave up 0 bases and V 1 base, and 20 bases lay outside the gene matches. CDR3 nucleotide sequence: TGTGCCAGCAGCCAAGCCGCAGGCCCTGGCAGGGGGGTTGGAATGAACACTGAAGCTTTCTTT. Encoded protein: CASSQAAGPGRGVGMNTEAFF.

The rearrangement links TRBV7-8 to TRBJ1-4; possibly TRBD1 for D (5 bases). V lost 1 base, J lost 5 bases, and 5 bases lay in between. Per the germline V gene, CDR1 is SGHVS and CDR2 is FQNEAQ. The CDR3 has 13 amino acids. The CDR3 protein is CASSLDRNEKLFF. The CDR3 bases are TGTGCCAGCAGCTTAGACAGGAATGAAAAACTGTTTTTT. The variable domain in full, completed from reference TRBV7-8 and TRBJ1-4, reads GAGVSQSPRYKVAKRGQDVALRCDPISGHVSLFWYQQALGQGPEFLTYFQNEAQLDKSGLPSDRFFAERPEGSVSTLKIQRTQQEDSAVYLCASSLDRNEKLFFGSGTQLSVL.

V usage is TRBV4-1 and J usage is TRBJ2-2; 8 positions match TRBD1. The junction had 8 bases not matched to a gene; V was cut back by 4 bases and J by 7 bases. The CDR3 has 15 residues. CDR1 and CDR2 from the germline V gene are MGHRA and YSYEKL. The CDR3 DNA sequence: TGCGCCAGCAGCCTCGGACAGGGACATATCGGGGAGCTGTTTTTT. Protein sequence: CASSLGQGHIGELFF.

The rearrangement links TRBV23-1 to TRBJ1-5; D unresolved. TRBV23-1 is marked as an open reading frame, function uncertain. Deletions cut 3 bases from V and 3 bases from J, with 15 bases between. This CDR3 spans 16 amino acids. The CDR3 region is CASSHTGKDYNQPQHF. The CDR3, as DNA: TGCGCCAGCAGTCACACGGGGAAAGACTACAATCAGCCCCAGCATTTT.

The chain uses TRBV7-2 and TRBJ2-3; D is perhaps TRBD2 (5 bases). This CDR3 comprises 15 residues. Trimming removed 2 bases at V and 0 bases at J, with 9 bases between. Per the germline V gene, CDR1 is SGHTA and CDR2 is FQGNSA. The CDR3, as DNA: TGTGCCAGCAGCTTATATGGCGGGAGCACAGATACGCAGTATTTT. Translation gives CASSLYGGSTDTQYF.

The chain employs TRBV19 and TRBJ1-6, with D possibly being TRBD1 (5 bases). Trimming removed 8 bases at V and 5 bases at J, with 10 bases between. This CDR3 contains 13 residues. Per the germline V gene, CDR1 is LNHDA and CDR2 is SQIVND (reference sequence). The CDR3 spells CASRRQHNSPLHF. The CDR3 DNA is TGTGCCAGTCGCCGACAGCATAATTCACCCCTCCACTTT.

This chain connects TRBV28 to TRBJ1-5; D is ambiguous. Germline CDR1 MDHEN, CDR2 SYDVKM. V lost 10 bases to trimming and J lost 4 bases, with 14 bases between them. CDR3 size: 13 residues. In nucleotides, the CDR3 is TGTGCCATTAGAACACGGGATAATCAGCCCCAGCATTTT. It is translated as CAIRTRDNQPQHF.

The chain couples TRBV27 to TRBJ2-7; possibly TRBD2 for D (5 bases). Germline-derived CDR1 and CDR2 are MNHEY and SMNVEV (reference sequence). The V end lost 6 bases, the J end lost 5 bases, and 8 bases lay between the germline ends. CDR3 size: 11 residues. CDR3 residues: CASRRLHEQYF. The CDR3 DNA reads as TGTGCCAGCAGACGACTACACGAGCAGTACTTC.